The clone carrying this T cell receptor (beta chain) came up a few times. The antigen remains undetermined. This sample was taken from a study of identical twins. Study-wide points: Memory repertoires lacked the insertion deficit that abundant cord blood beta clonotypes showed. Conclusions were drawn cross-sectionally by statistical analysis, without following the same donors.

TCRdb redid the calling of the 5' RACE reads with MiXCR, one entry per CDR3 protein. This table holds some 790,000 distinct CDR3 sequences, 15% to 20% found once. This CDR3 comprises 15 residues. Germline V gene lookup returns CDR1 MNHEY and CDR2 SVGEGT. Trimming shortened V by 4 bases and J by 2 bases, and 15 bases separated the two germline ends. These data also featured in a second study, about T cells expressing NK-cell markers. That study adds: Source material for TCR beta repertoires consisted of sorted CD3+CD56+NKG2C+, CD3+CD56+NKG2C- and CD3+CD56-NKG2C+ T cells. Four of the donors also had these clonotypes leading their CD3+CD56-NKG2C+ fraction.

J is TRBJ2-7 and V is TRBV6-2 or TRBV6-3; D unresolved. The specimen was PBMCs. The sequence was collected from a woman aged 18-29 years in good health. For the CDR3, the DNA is TGTGCCAGCAGTTCCCACTCCAGAGGCACCTACGAGCAGTACTTC. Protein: CASSSHSRGTYEQYF.